The 17 T cell receptor beta chains below were found in one sample sequenced in a study of tumor-infiltrating lymphocytes in primary liver carcinoma. Co-extracting RNA and DNA was done with roughly 17-34 mg of unsorted bulk tissue as input. The authors made TCR beta cDNA from around 500 ng total RNA with a constant-region primer. ARM-PCR, slightly modified, supplied the TCR beta libraries through three nested multiplex PCR rounds. Running 10 cycles apiece, the first two PCR rounds relied on TRBV1-TRBV30 forward primers together with a C-beta reverse primer. MiXCR was run by TCRdb on the multiplex PCR reads, yielding one entry per CDR3 protein. The repertoire has about 20,000 distinct CDR3 sequences, 65% to 85% of them found once; the top ten carry 35% to 45%. Sequencing was carried out using liver tumor tissue from sampling region 2. The subset: tumor region T2, inferior pole. The receptors derive from a woman in her thirties with primary liver carcinoma and hepatitis B virus infection.

This clonotype came up a few times. One junction end does not reproduce the germline sequence, and a read error may be involved. This sequence joins TRBV12-3 or TRBV12-4 and TRBJ2-3; maybe TRBD2 (5 bases). The CDR3 length is 17 residues. The CDR3 loop reads CASSFGIGRRSTDTQYF. The CDR3 DNA reads TGTGCCAGCAGTTTCGGGATAGGGAGACGTAGCACAGATACGCAATATTTT.

Remarks on this clonotype: At one boundary the junction diverges from the germline segment, which might be a read error. The rearrangement joins TRBV4-3 to TRBJ2-7, with 7 bases that match TRBD2. Germline CDR1 LGHNA, CDR2 YSLEER. This CDR3 has 15 amino acids. As DNA, the CDR3 is TGCGCCAGCAGCCAAGATCGATGGTCGGGGCGGGAGCGGTACTTC. This sequence encodes CASSQDRWSGRERYF.

Comment on this clonotype: Its ends do not fully match the called genes, so a read error is possible. The chain combines TRBV5-1 with TRBJ2-3; TRBD2 matches at 12 bases. The germline gives CDR1 SGHRS, CDR2 YFSETQ. The CDR3 is 16 residues long. The CDR3 sequence: CANSSLLAGGADTQYF. CDR3 DNA sequence: TGCGCCAACAGCTCATTACTAGCGGGAGGAGCAGATACGCAGTATTTT. Together with reference TRBV5-1 and TRBJ2-3, the CDR3 gives the full variable domain: KAGVTQTPRYLIKTRGQQVTLSCSPISGHRSVSWYQQTPGQGLQFLFEYFSETQRNKGNFPGRFSGRQFSNSRSEMNVSTLELGDSALYLCANSSLLAGGADTQYFGPGTRLTVL.

V gene TRBV28 combines with J gene TRBJ2-7; maybe TRBD2 (6 bases). The CDR3 contains 16 residues. V gave up 6 bases and J gave up 1 base, with 19 bases separating them. The germline CDR1 and CDR2 sequences are MDHEN and SYDVKM. CDR3 amino acids: CASRGPGTRLSYEQYF. The DNA for the CDR3 is TGTGCCAGCAGAGGACCCGGGACTCGTCTATCCTACGAGCAGTACTTC.

As regards this clonotype: Its ends do not fully match the called genes, so a read error is possible. This chain uses TRBV11-3 with TRBJ2-2, with 11 positions matching TRBD2. The CDR3 loop spans 20 amino acids. Per germline, CDR1 SGHNT and CDR2 YENEEA. As DNA, the CDR3 is TGTGCCAGCAGCTTACGCCGGATTAGCGGGAGGGCCGGGAAGGGCGGGGAGCTATTTTTT. This gives the protein CASSLRRISGRAGKGGELFF.

About this clonotype: The junction departs from the called germline gene at one end, perhaps through a read error. This rearrangement joins TRBV11-1 to TRBJ2-4; 7 bases match TRBD1. This CDR3 is 15 amino acids long. From germline, CDR1 is SGHAT and CDR2 FQDESV (reference sequence). The DNA of the CDR3 is TGTGCCAGCAGCTTAGCCAGGACAGGTTATGGTATTCAGTATTTC. Translating it yields CASSLARTGYGIQYF.

As regards this clonotype: One end of the junction is discordant with germline, which a read error may explain. This sequence joins TRBV11-2 and TRBJ2-3; D is undetermined. The CDR3 length is 14 residues. Per the germline V gene, CDR1 is SGHAT and CDR2 is FQNNGV. CDR3 in amino acids: CASNLAYRTDTQYF. The CDR3 DNA follows: TGTGCCAGCAACTTAGCTTATAGAACAGATACACAGTATTTT. The full variable domain, rest sourced from reference TRBV11-2 and TRBJ2-3, is EAGVAQSPRYKIIEKRQSVAFWCNPISGHATLYWYQQILGQGPKLLIQFQNNGVVDDSQLPKDRFSAERLKGVDSTLKIQPAKLEDSAVYLCASNLAYRTDTQYFGPGTRLTVL.

The chain combines TRBV6-5 with TRBJ2-7, with D hard to call. CDR1 is MNHEY, CDR2 SVGAGI, per germline. CDR3 length: 15 residues. The V end was cut by 2 bases, the J end by 0 bases, with 11 bases between. CDR3 bases: TGTGCCAGCAGTTACAAAGATAGCAACTCCTACGAGCAGTACTTC. Its protein product is CASSYKDSNSYEQYF.

This clonotype was detected many times. A read error may explain this, as a much larger clone is one base away. Here the CDR3 DNA reads TGTGCCAGTAGTATTTGGACCGGGGAGCCGTTTTTT. It codes for CASSIWTGEPFF. The chain uses TRBV19 and TRBJ2-2; tentative D call: TRBD2 (5 bases). This CDR3 contains 12 residues. Looked up from germline, CDR1 is LNHDA and CDR2 is SQIVND (reference sequence). Full variable domain (outside the CDR3, taken from reference TRBV19 and TRBJ2-2): DGGITQSPKYLFRKEGQNVTLSCEQNLNHDAMYWYRQDPGQGLRLIYYSQIVNDFQKGDIAEGYSVSREKKESFPLTVTSAQKNPTAFYLCASSIWTGEPFFGEGSRLTVL.

This clonotype was seen once. V usage is TRBV4-3 and J usage is TRBJ1-5; 7 bases are shared with TRBD1. Germline CDR1 LGHNA, CDR2 YSLEER. CDR3 length equals 14 residues. V lost 4 bases and J lost 4; bases outside the gene matches: 4. This CDR3 reads CASSRGQRNQPQHF. In DNA, the CDR3 is TGCGCCAGCAGCCGGGGACAGAGGAATCAGCCCCAGCATTTT.

As to this clonotype: Because the CDR3 is missing its conserved closing phenylalanine or tryptophan, this is likely a read error. V and J are TRBV11-2 and TRBJ1-1, with D unresolved. The CDR3 sequence is 15 residues long. From germline, CDR1 is SGHAT and CDR2 FQNNGV. The DNA of the CDR3 is TGTGCCAGTAGCTTAGAAAGAGGGAGGTTAAATGAAGCTTTCCTT. Residues: CASSLERGRLNEAFL.

The table lists this clonotype with a count of one. Mismatch with germline at one junction end may stem from a read error. This chain links TRBV5-6 with TRBJ2-2; D perhaps matches TRBD2 (5 bases). The CDR3 covers 15 residues. Per germline, CDR1 SGHDT and CDR2 YYEEEE. CDR3 residues: CVSSSTPRVTGKLFF. The CDR3 DNA is TGTGTCAGCAGCTCGACACCCAGAGTCACCGGGAAGCTGTTTTTT.

As regards this clonotype: The junction departs from germline at one end; a sequencing error may be responsible. This rearrangement joins TRBV6-5 to TRBJ2-2; 8 nucleotides match TRBD1. Looked up from germline, CDR1 is MNHEY and CDR2 is SVGAGI. The CDR3 has 15 residues. The CDR3 sequence is CASSPRTGFTLELFF. The CDR3 DNA reads TGCGCCAGCAGTCCGCGGACAGGGTTCACCTTGGAGCTGTTTTTT.

This clonotype is deemed medium-sized. The rearrangement joins TRBV5-5 to TRBJ1-5; D unclear. The germline V and J ends were trimmed by 0 bases and 6 bases, with 4 bases remaining between them. The CDR3 runs to 12 residues. From germline, CDR1 is SGHKS and CDR2 YYEKEE (reference sequence). The CDR3 reads CASSLGAQPQHF. The CDR3 DNA sequence: TGTGCCAGCAGCTTGGGTGCTCAGCCCCAGCATTTT.

Comments on this clonotype: Because the CDR3 is missing its conserved closing phenylalanine or tryptophan, this is likely a read error. The V gene is TRBV29-1, the J gene TRBJ2-5; D may be TRBD1 or TRBD2 (5 bases each). The CDR3 length is 15 residues. Germline lookup yields CDR1 SQVTM and CDR2 ANQGSEA. The CDR3 DNA is TGCAGCCTTGAAACTGGAAGGGGAGTGAGGGAGACCCAGTACTAC. As protein: CSLETGRGVRETQYY.

A note on this clonotype: The junction does not match germline at one end; this may be a read error. The rearrangement joins TRBV4-2 to TRBJ2-2, with 7 bases lining up with TRBD1. Germline V gene lookup returns CDR1 LGHNA and CDR2 YNFKEQ. The CDR3 has 21 amino acids. In DNA form, the CDR3 reads TGTGTCAGCAGCCAAGTACTTTTTGGACAGGAGCCGACAAAGAACACCGGGGAGCTGTTTTTT. Encoded protein: CVSSQVLFGQEPTKNTGELFF.

In regard to this clonotype: Germline and junction disagree at one end, which may indicate a read error. The rearrangement links TRBV28 to TRBJ2-7; D is perhaps TRBD2 (5 bases). The V gene's germline CDR1 is MDHEN and CDR2 SYDVKM. The CDR3 loop spans 12 amino acids. CDR3 DNA sequence: TGTGCCAGCAGTGACTACTTCTACGAGCACTACTTC. It translates to CASSDYFYEHYF.